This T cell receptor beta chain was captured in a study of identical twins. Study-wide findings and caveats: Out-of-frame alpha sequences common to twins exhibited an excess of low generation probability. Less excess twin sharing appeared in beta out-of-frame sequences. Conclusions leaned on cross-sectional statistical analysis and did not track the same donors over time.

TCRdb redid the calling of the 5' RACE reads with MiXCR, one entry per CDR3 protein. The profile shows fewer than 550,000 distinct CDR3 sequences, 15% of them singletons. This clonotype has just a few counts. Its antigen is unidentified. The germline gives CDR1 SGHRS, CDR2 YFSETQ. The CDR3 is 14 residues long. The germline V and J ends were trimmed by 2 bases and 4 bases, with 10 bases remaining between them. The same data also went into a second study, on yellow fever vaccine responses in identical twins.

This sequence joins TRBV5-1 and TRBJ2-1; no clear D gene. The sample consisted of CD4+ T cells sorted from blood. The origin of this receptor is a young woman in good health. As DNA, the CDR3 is TGCGCCAGCAGCTTATCCCAGCATTACAATGAGCAGTTCTTC. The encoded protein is CASSLSQHYNEQFF.